The rows below give T cell receptor beta chains drawn from one sample of a study of blood T cell repertoires in COVID-19. Sequenced by immunoSEQ multiplex PCR; TCRdb stores in-frame clones only, minus some. The sample has 29,000 or so clones, roughly three quarters seen once; the top ten hold 46%. The sample consisted of peripheral blood. The receptors here all came from a woman aged 70-85 years with acute or convalescent COVID-19. CDR3s include the opening cysteine and the closing phenylalanine or tryptophan. The D gene is left open where the match is weak. Some rows have no size entry. The others give once, few or many, or a class for an expanded clone.

V gene: TRBV6-2/TRBV6-3; J gene: TRBJ1-5; clone size: .; D gene: .; CDR3 DNA: TGTGCCAGCAGTTACTCGCTCAACAGTCTCAATCAGCCCCAGCATTTT; CDR3 protein: CASSYSLNSLNQPQHF
V gene: TRBV9; J gene: TRBJ1-2; clone size: .; D gene: .; CDR3 DNA: TGTGCCAGCAGCGTGGGGAACAGGGCCAGGGGCTACACCTTC; CDR3 protein: CASSVGNRARGYTF
V gene: TRBV29-1; J gene: TRBJ2-2; clone size: .; D gene: .; CDR3 DNA: TGCAGCGTTACTACAGGGACCGGGGAGCTGTTTTTT; CDR3 protein: CSVTTGTGELFF
V gene: TRBV2; J gene: TRBJ2-5; clone size: .; D gene: TRBD1; CDR3 DNA: TGTGCCAGCAGTAGTGACAGGGGGCTTTGGGAGACCCAGTACTTC; CDR3 protein: CASSSDRGLWETQYF
V gene: TRBV6-4; J gene: TRBJ2-1; clone size: few; D gene: .; CDR3 DNA: TGTGCCAGCAGTGACGGCAGGGAGCAGTTCTTC; CDR3 protein: CASSDGREQFF
V gene: TRBV21-1; J gene: TRBJ2-7; clone size: few; D gene: .; CDR3 DNA: TGTGCCAGCGGACAGCATCCCTACGAGCAGTACTTC; CDR3 protein: CASGQHPYEQYF
V gene: TRBV9; J gene: TRBJ2-1; clone size: .; D gene: TRBD2; CDR3 DNA: TGTGCCAGCAGCGTAGGGACTAGGGCGGATGAGCAGTTCTTC; CDR3 protein: CASSVGTRADEQFF
V gene: TRBV5-4; J gene: TRBJ2-3; clone size: .; D gene: .; CDR3 DNA: TGTGCCAGCAGCTTGGGGGGTAGCGCAAGCACAGATACGCAGTATTTT; CDR3 protein: CASSLGGSASTDTQYF
V gene: TRBV6-6; J gene: TRBJ2-2; clone size: once; D gene: TRBD2; CDR3 DNA: TGTGCCAGCAGTCATAGCGGGGTGAACACCGGGGAGCTGTTTTTT; CDR3 protein: CASSHSGVNTGELFF
V gene: TRBV7-2; J gene: TRBJ2-5; clone size: .; D gene: TRBD2; CDR3 DNA: TGTGCCAGCAGCCGGGGTAGGACTAGCGCACAAGAGACCCAGTACTTC; CDR3 protein: CASSRGRTSAQETQYF
V gene: TRBV28; J gene: TRBJ1-4; clone size: .; D gene: TRBD1; CDR3 DNA: TGTGCCAGCAGTCTACGACAGGGTAATGAAAAACTGTTTTTT; CDR3 protein: CASSLRQGNEKLFF
V gene: TRBV6-6; J gene: TRBJ2-2; clone size: .; D gene: TRBD2; CDR3 DNA: TGTGCCAGCAGTCCATTCCTAGCGGGAGGGCCTGGGAGGACCGGGGAGCTGTTTTTT; CDR3 protein: CASSPFLAGGPGRTGELFF
V gene: TRBV7-9; J gene: TRBJ1-3; clone size: .; D gene: .; CDR3 DNA: TGTGCCAGCAGCTTGGGCCCCCAGGGGCTTCCTGGAAACACCATATATTTT; CDR3 protein: CASSLGPQGLPGNTIYF
V gene: TRBV7-9; J gene: TRBJ2-7; clone size: few; D gene: .; CDR3 DNA: TGTGCCAGCAGCTTCGCGACTAGCTCCTACGAGCAGTACTTC; CDR3 protein: CASSFATSSYEQYF
V gene: TRBV12-3/TRBV12-4; J gene: TRBJ2-7; clone size: .; D gene: .; CDR3 DNA: TGTGCCAGCAGTTTAGCCCCGGGGGAGCAGTACTTC; CDR3 protein: CASSLAPGEQYF
V gene: TRBV14; J gene: TRBJ2-2; clone size: .; D gene: TRBD2; CDR3 DNA: TGTGCCAGCAGCCCCGTGGGACTAGCAGCGAACACCGGGGAGCTGTTTTTT; CDR3 protein: CASSPVGLAANTGELFF
V gene: TRBV6-2/TRBV6-3; J gene: TRBJ1-4; clone size: .; D gene: TRBD1; CDR3 DNA: TGTGCCAGCAGTTATGGGACAGTTTCAACTAATGAAAAACTGTTTTTT; CDR3 protein: CASSYGTVSTNEKLFF
V gene: TRBV9; J gene: TRBJ1-1; clone size: .; D gene: .; CDR3 DNA: TGTGCCAGCAGCGTAGAGTTTGGGGGCGGCGAGGCTTTCTTT; CDR3 protein: CASSVEFGGGEAFF
V gene: TRBV13; J gene: TRBJ2-1; clone size: .; D gene: TRBD2; CDR3 DNA: TGTGCCAGCAGCCATCGCTTAGGGCGGGAGTCCTACAATGAGCAGTTCTTC; CDR3 protein: CASSHRLGRESYNEQFF
V gene: TRBV6-2/TRBV6-3; J gene: TRBJ2-2; clone size: .; D gene: TRBD2; CDR3 DNA: TGTGCCAGCAGTTGGGGAGGGCTCACCGGGGAGCTGTTTTTT; CDR3 protein: CASSWGGLTGELFF
V gene: TRBV7-9; J gene: TRBJ1-1; clone size: .; D gene: TRBD1; CDR3 DNA: TGTGCCAGCAGAGATCAGGGGGGCACTGAAGCTTTCTTT; CDR3 protein: CASRDQGGTEAFF
V gene: TRBV30; J gene: TRBJ2-7; clone size: .; D gene: .; CDR3 DNA: TGTGCCTGGAGTCTCTACGACTACGAGCAGTACTTC; CDR3 protein: CAWSLYDYEQYF
V gene: TRBV14; J gene: TRBJ2-1; clone size: .; D gene: TRBD2; CDR3 DNA: TGTGCCAGCAGCCAAGCTAGCGGGCCCCGGTCCGGCTGGGACAATGAGCAGTTCTTC; CDR3 protein: CASSQASGPRSGWDNEQFF
V gene: TRBV7-8; J gene: TRBJ2-1; clone size: .; D gene: .; CDR3 DNA: TGTGCCAGCAGCTGGGGACTCAATGAGCAGTTCTTC; CDR3 protein: CASSWGLNEQFF
V gene: TRBV5-5; J gene: TRBJ2-7; clone size: .; D gene: TRBD1; CDR3 DNA: TGTGCCAGCAGCCTCCGGGACAGGGCCGTCTCCTACGAGCAGTACTTC; CDR3 protein: CASSLRDRAVSYEQYF
V gene: TRBV6-5; J gene: TRBJ2-3; clone size: few; D gene: TRBD2; CDR3 DNA: TGTGCCAGCACCAGCGGGAGGGCTGGGGATACGCAGTATTTT; CDR3 protein: CASTSGRAGDTQYF
V gene: TRBV5-1; J gene: TRBJ2-3; clone size: .; D gene: .; CDR3 DNA: TGCGCCAGCAGCCGAAGGCAGGGGACAAATACGCAGTATTTT; CDR3 protein: CASSRRQGTNTQYF
V gene: TRBV3-1/TRBV3-2; J gene: TRBJ2-3; clone size: .; D gene: TRBD1; CDR3 DNA: TGTGCCAGCAGCCAAGATGGCGCAGGGGGCTCCTCCACAGATACGCAGTATTTT; CDR3 protein: CASSQDGAGGSSTDTQYF
V gene: TRBV7-2; J gene: TRBJ2-5; clone size: .; D gene: .; CDR3 DNA: TGTGCCAGCAGCTTAAGGACAGAAGAGACCCAGTACTTC; CDR3 protein: CASSLRTEETQYF
V gene: TRBV6-5; J gene: TRBJ1-1; clone size: few; D gene: .; CDR3 DNA: TGTGCCAGCAGTTACTCGGAGGTCACTGAAGCTTTCTTT; CDR3 protein: CASSYSEVTEAFF
V gene: TRBV2; J gene: TRBJ1-1; clone size: .; D gene: .; CDR3 DNA: TGTGCCAGCAGAGGGGTTTCGAACACTGAAGCTTTCTTT; CDR3 protein: CASRGVSNTEAFF
V gene: TRBV6-5; J gene: TRBJ2-7; clone size: .; D gene: TRBD1; CDR3 DNA: TGTGCCAGCAACGTTGGGACAGGCACCTACGAGCAGTACTTC; CDR3 protein: CASNVGTGTYEQYF
V gene: TRBV19; J gene: TRBJ2-7; clone size: few; D gene: TRBD2; CDR3 DNA: TGTGCCAGTAGTATAGGAGCGGGGGAGGTCTACGAGCAGTACTTC; CDR3 protein: CASSIGAGEVYEQYF
V gene: TRBV5-4; J gene: TRBJ1-2; clone size: .; D gene: TRBD1; CDR3 DNA: TGTGCCAGCAGCTTGACAGGGGAATTGCGCTATGGCTACACCTTC; CDR3 protein: CASSLTGELRYGYTF
V gene: TRBV7-8; J gene: TRBJ2-3; clone size: .; D gene: TRBD2; CDR3 DNA: TGTGCCAGCAGCTCAGGGACTAGCGGGAGTTATACGCAGTATTTT; CDR3 protein: CASSSGTSGSYTQYF
V gene: TRBV11-2; J gene: TRBJ1-2; clone size: .; D gene: .; CDR3 DNA: TGTGCCAGCAGCTTAGGCGAAATCGGGGGATACTATGGCTACACCTTC; CDR3 protein: CASSLGEIGGYYGYTF
V gene: TRBV10-3; J gene: TRBJ1-5; clone size: .; D gene: .; CDR3 DNA: TGTGCCATCAGTGACGAGATCGGCAATCAGCCCCAGCATTTT; CDR3 protein: CAISDEIGNQPQHF
V gene: TRBV9; J gene: TRBJ1-1; clone size: .; D gene: .; CDR3 DNA: TGTGCCAGCAGCGTAGGGGCAGGGCGGACTGAAGCTTTCTTT; CDR3 protein: CASSVGAGRTEAFF
V gene: TRBV19; J gene: TRBJ2-7; clone size: .; D gene: TRBD1; CDR3 DNA: TGTGCCAGTAGTCCAACCGGGACAGGGAACGAGCAGTACTTC; CDR3 protein: CASSPTGTGNEQYF
V gene: TRBV7-9; J gene: TRBJ2-5; clone size: .; D gene: TRBD2; CDR3 DNA: TGTGCCAGCAGCTTGGTAGCGGGAGGAACAGAGACCCAGTACTTC; CDR3 protein: CASSLVAGGTETQYF
V gene: TRBV3-1/TRBV3-2; J gene: TRBJ2-5; clone size: .; D gene: TRBD2; CDR3 DNA: TGTGCCAGCAGCCAAGCGGGAGGGGAACCACAAGAGACCCAGTACTTC; CDR3 protein: CASSQAGGEPQETQYF